This T cell receptor (beta chain) was recorded in a study of cytomegalovirus exposure and HLA in healthy donors. Vbeta (60) and Jbeta (13) primers were used in the PCR. Source study methods: Counted up in a later analysis, unique TCR beta chains came to roughly 80 million, with around 11 million shared. Method: immunoSEQ multiplex PCR; TCRdb's copy keeps in-frame clones and lacks some. Clone size and V and J calls were adopted from that table, with D and trimming inferred from the DNA. Among roughly 120,000 clones listed, 65% to 75% were seen once. CDR1 and CDR2 from the germline V gene are MGHRA and YSYEKL. The CDR3 extends over 17 amino acids. The V and J ends lost 4 bases and 0 bases respectively, with 15 bases between them.

The V gene is TRBV4-1, the J gene TRBJ2-2; D gene ambiguous. The sample taken for sequencing was PBMCs. The receptor comes from a woman aged 45-60 years in good health and CMV-seropositive. This CDR3 is CASSPSVATANTGELFF. The CDR3 nucleotides read TGCGCCAGCAGCCCCTCGGTAGCAACCGCGAACACCGGGGAGCTGTTTTTT.